These 24 T cell receptor beta chains were sequenced from one sample in a study of CD4+ T cells in melanoma. Profiling relied on immunoSEQ multiplex PCR, and the TCRdb table lists in-frame clones only, not all of them. The sample carries about 50,000 clones, approximately 89% recorded once. Sequenced material: peripheral blood. These receptors came from a human donor with melanoma.

J is TRBJ1-2 and V is TRBV4-2; no reliable D call. The length of the CDR3 is 14 residues. Germline V gives CDR1 LGHNA, CDR2 YNFKEQ. Trimming took 0 bases from V and 8 from J, leaving 13 bases between them. In DNA form, the CDR3 reads TGTGCCAGCAGCCAAGATAACACGGACCCAGGCTACACCTTC. Protein product: CASSQDNTDPGYTF.

This chain links TRBV9 with TRBJ2-1; 9 nucleotides line up with TRBD2. CDR3 length: 15 residues. V trimming: 0 bases; J trimming: 8 bases; junction bases outside the gene matches: 6. The germline CDR1 and CDR2 sequences are SGDLS and YYNGEE. Here the CDR3 reads CASSVGGGGGYEQFF. CDR3 nucleotides: TGTGCCAGCAGCGTAGGCGGCGGGGGGGGGTATGAGCAGTTCTTC.

This chain links TRBV5-1 with TRBJ1-1; no firm D call. Germline CDR1 reads SGHRS; CDR2 reads YFSETQ. Trimming shortened V by 1 base and J by 4 bases, and 11 bases separated the two germline ends. This CDR3 has 14 amino acids. The CDR3 reads CASSLHGEGTEAFF. The CDR3 DNA sequence: TGCGCCAGCAGCTTGCACGGGGAGGGCACTGAAGCTTTCTTT.

This chain connects TRBV5-1 to TRBJ2-5; 8 positions match TRBD1. V was pared by 4 bases and J by 0 bases, with 5 bases of the junction left unmatched. The CDR3 length is 15 residues. Germline V gene sequence: CDR1 SGHRS, CDR2 YFSETQ. CDR3 nucleotide sequence: TGCGCCAGCAGCGCCTGGACAGGGTACCAAGAGACCCAGTACTTC. Its protein product is CASSAWTGYQETQYF.

This chain joins TRBV5-1 and TRBJ1-1; D gene unclear. CDR1 SGHRS and CDR2 YFSETQ come from the germline V gene. The V gene lost 4 bases and the J gene lost 0 bases, with 7 bases spanning the gap. The CDR3 is 13 amino acids. The CDR3: CASSLNLNTEAFF. The CDR3 bases are TGCGCCAGCAGCCTGAACCTGAACACTGAAGCTTTCTTT.

V gene TRBV9 combines with J gene TRBJ2-3; no clear D gene. V was shortened by 3 bases and J by 5 bases, with 10 bases between the two germline ends. The length of the CDR3 is 13 residues. Germline CDR1 is SGDLS and CDR2 is YYNGEE. The CDR3 reads CASSGMAQDTQYF. The CDR3 coding sequence is TGTGCCAGCAGCGGGATGGCGCAAGATACGCAGTATTTT.

V gene TRBV10-2 combines with J gene TRBJ2-2; a weak D match, TRBD2 (5 bases). V was pared by 5 bases and J by 6 bases, with 10 bases between. From germline, CDR1 is WSHSY and CDR2 SAAADI. CDR3 length: 13 amino acids. The CDR3, as DNA: TGCGCCAGCAGTTTGCACGGGGCCGGGGAGCTGTTTTTT. Translation gives CASSLHGAGELFF.

The rearrangement uses TRBV11-1 and TRBJ2-1, with a tentative D call TRBD2 (5 bases). The CDR3 sequence is 13 residues long. V lost 5 bases and J lost 8, with 13 bases in between. The germline V gene encodes CDR1 SGHAT and CDR2 FQDESV (reference sequence). CDR3 DNA: TGTGCCAGCAGCACGAGGTCGGGGTATGAGCAGTTCTTC. Residues: CASSTRSGYEQFF.

CDR3 region: CSVLFDSRSSYEQYF. The CDR3 bases are TGCAGCGTCCTATTCGACAGCCGGAGCTCCTACGAGCAGTACTTC. The chain joins TRBV29-1 to TRBJ2-7, with D possibly matching TRBD1 (5 bases). CDR3 length: 15 residues. With 6 bases removed from V and 0 bases from J, the gap between germline ends came to 18 bases. The germline V gene has CDR1 SQVTM and CDR2 ANQGSEA.

The chain carries TRBV5-1 and TRBJ1-2; no clear D gene. The germline CDR1 and CDR2 sequences are SGHRS and YFSETQ. V lost 4 bases to trimming and J lost 3 bases, with 13 bases between them. This CDR3 is 14 amino acids long. The CDR3 coding sequence is TGCGCCAGCAGCGCCCTGTCGGCAGACTATGGCTACACCTTC. This codes for CASSALSADYGYTF.

This chain connects TRBV19 to TRBJ1-1; 8 nucleotides match TRBD1. The CDR3 has 14 amino acids. J lost 1 base, V lost 5 bases, and 3 bases had no gene match. Germline V gene data show CDR1 as LNHDA and CDR2 as SQIVND (reference sequence). The CDR3 DNA reads TGTGCCAGTAGTCAGCAGGGGGCGAACACTGAAGCTTTCTTT. Encoded protein: CASSQQGANTEAFF.

The chain recombines TRBV6-1 with TRBJ2-3, with a possible D match to TRBD1 (6 bases). Trimming stripped 9 bases from V and 1 base from J, with 14 bases between. Germline lookup yields CDR1 MNHNS and CDR2 SASEGT. This CDR3 spans 14 amino acids. The DNA for the CDR3 is TGTGCCAGTTACGGACAGCACCGCACAGATACGCAGTATTTT. This encodes CASYGQHRTDTQYF.

The chain couples TRBV19 to TRBJ2-2; a possible D gene is TRBD1 (5 bases). Per germline, CDR1 LNHDA and CDR2 SQIVND (reference sequence). This CDR3 spans 14 amino acids. V lost 3 bases to trimming and J lost 2 bases, with 7 bases between them. Here the CDR3 reads CASSMQGNTGELFF. The CDR3 DNA follows: TGTGCCAGTAGTATGCAGGGAAACACCGGGGAGCTGTTTTTT.

The V call is TRBV30, the J call TRBJ2-1, with TRBD2 matching over 10 bases. The CDR3 runs 14 residues. Germline V gives CDR1 GTSNPN, CDR2 SVGIG (reference sequence). V lost 3 bases and J lost 8; bases outside the gene matches: 7. The DNA of the CDR3 is TGTGCCTGGAGGAGCGGGGGGGCCCGCGATGAGCAGTTCTTC. It encodes CAWRSGGARDEQFF. The full variable domain, its missing parts supplied by reference TRBV30 and TRBJ2-1, is SQTIHQWPATLVQPVGSPLSLECTVEGTSNPNLYWYRQAAGRGLQLLFYSVGIGQISSEVPQNLSASRPQDRQFILSSKKLLLSDSGFYLCAWRSGGARDEQFFGPGTRLTVL.

This clone was detected only once. The CDR3 loop reads CASSPPSGVGEQFF. The CDR3 bases are TGTGCCAGCTCACCACCGTCAGGGGTTGGTGAGCAGTTCTTC. J is TRBJ2-1 and V is TRBV18, with TRBD1 as a possible D gene (6 bases). The CDR3 covers 14 residues. Per the germline V gene, CDR1 is KGHSH and CDR2 is LQKENI. V dropped 0 bases and J dropped 9 bases, with 12 bases sitting between them.

This chain connects TRBV15 to TRBJ1-2, with a possible D match to TRBD1 (6 bases). V lost 1 base, J lost 4 bases, and 13 bases lay in between. Germline CDR1 reads LNHNV; CDR2 reads YYDKDF (reference sequence). The CDR3 has 15 amino acids. The chain's CDR3 is CATSRAGAGAYGYTF. The DNA of the CDR3 is TGTGCCACCAGCAGAGCAGGGGCGGGGGCCTATGGCTACACCTTC.

Worth noting for this clone: A junction boundary mismatches the germline segment, possibly from a read error. This chain connects TRBV30 to TRBJ2-7, with D perhaps matching TRBD2 (5 bases). CDR3 length equals 11 residues. The V gene's germline CDR1 is GTSNPN and CDR2 SVGIG (reference sequence). The CDR3 reads CAWSRDNDQYF. CDR3 DNA: TGTGCCTGGAGTCGGGATAACGACCAGTACTTC.

The genes are TRBV2 and TRBJ2-5; D unclear. Trimming stripped 7 bases from V and 5 bases from J, with 14 bases between. In germline, CDR1 is SNHLY, CDR2 FYNNEI. This CDR3 is 13 amino acids long. For the CDR3, the DNA is TGTGCCAGCACCAAAGATTTGGAGGAGACCCAGTACTTC. Translated, it gives CASTKDLEETQYF.

The rearrangement uses TRBV27 and TRBJ1-2; TRBD1 matches 7 bases. Trimming cost V 5 bases and J 5 bases; bases outside gene matches: 11. Germline V gives CDR1 MNHEY, CDR2 SMNVEV (reference sequence). This CDR3 contains 15 residues. In DNA form, the CDR3 reads TGTGCCAGCAGTCCACGAGGGCAGGGGGGTTATGGCTACACCTTC. Translating it yields CASSPRGQGGYGYTF.

This chain uses TRBV7-9 with TRBJ1-2; D is perhaps TRBD1 (5 bases). The CDR3 covers 14 residues. Trimming left V 1 base short and J 6 bases short, with 12 bases between. Per germline, CDR1 SEHNR and CDR2 FQNEAQ (reference sequence). CDR3 sequence reads: CASSLGGGPDGYTF. The DNA for the CDR3 is TGTGCCAGCAGCTTAGGTGGGGGTCCCGATGGCTACACCTTC.

CDR3 region: CASSPPGERANGYTF. The CDR3 DNA sequence: TGCGCCAGCAGCCCCCCCGGGGAGAGGGCAAATGGCTACACCTTC. The chain couples TRBV5-1 to TRBJ1-2; D uncertain. The CDR3 spans 15 residues. V lost 4 bases and J 6 bases, leaving 19 bases between the germline ends. Germline CDR1 is SGHRS and CDR2 is YFSETQ.

The chain is built from TRBV29-1 and TRBJ2-7; 8 nucleotides match TRBD1. CDR3 length equals 12 residues. CDR1 SQVTM and CDR2 ANQGSEA come from the germline V gene. With 7 bases clipped from V and 6 bases from J, the junction kept 8 bases outside the gene matches. In nucleotides, the CDR3 is TGCAGCGGGGAACAGGGGGGTGGCGAGCAGTACTTC. Residues: CSGEQGGGEQYF.

The V call is TRBV27, the J call TRBJ2-7; 7 nucleotides match TRBD2. V lost 2 bases and J lost 2; bases outside the gene matches: 9. Germline-derived CDR1 and CDR2 are MNHEY and SMNVEV (reference sequence). The CDR3 spans 16 residues. CDR3 sequence: CASSLTIRGGTYEQYF. CDR3 nucleotides: TGTGCCAGCAGTTTAACTATTCGGGGAGGGACCTACGAGCAGTACTTC.

This chain connects TRBV4-2 to TRBJ2-2; tentative D call: TRBD2 (6 bases). Between the trimmed V and J ends, which lost 1 base and 6 bases, there was a span of 12 bases. Germline-derived CDR1 and CDR2 are LGHNA and YNFKEQ. This CDR3 has 15 residues. The CDR3 here is CASSQVHRGSGELFF. The CDR3, as DNA: TGTGCCAGCAGCCAAGTTCACCGGGGGTCCGGGGAGCTGTTTTTT.